Listed below are T cell receptor beta chains from one sample, sequenced in a study of glioma-infiltrating T cells after dendritic cell vaccination. Repertoires were generated with immunoSEQ multiplex PCR, while TCRdb's copy carries only in-frame clones and drops some. The data show approximately 85,000 clones, roughly 85% seen once. The input for sequencing was blood, taken after dendritic cell vaccination. The source is a human donor with glioblastoma. The CDR3 runs from the conserved cysteine through the conserved F or W. D genes are given only for firm matches. Some rows mark clone size as missing; the rest say once, few, many or name a class of expanded clone.

>TRBD2|TRBJ2-2|.|TRBV27
TGTGCCAGCAGTCCCGGACTAGCGGCGAACACCGGGGAGCTGTTTTTT
CASSPGLAANTGELFF
>TRBD2|TRBJ2-7|once|TRBV11-2
TGTGCCAGCAGCCCCCGACGTACTAGCGGGAGCTCCTACGAGCAGTACTTC
CASSPRRTSGSSYEQYF
>.|TRBJ1-2|.|TRBV28
TGTGCCAGCAGTTTACCCGGTAATAACTATGGCTACACCTTC
CASSLPGNNYGYTF
>.|TRBJ2-1|.|TRBV5-1
TGCGCCAGCAGCCCGGACACCTACAATGAGCAGTTCTTC
CASSPDTYNEQFF
>.|TRBJ2-5|.|TRBV5-4
TGTGCCAGCAGCTCCCAGGGAGGCAAGGAGACCCAGTACTTC
CASSSQGGKETQYF
>TRBD1|TRBJ1-3|.|TRBV28
TGTGCCAGCAGACCCGGGACAGGGTCCCGATGGGGAAACACCATATATTTT
CASRPGTGSRWGNTIYF
>.|TRBJ2-1|.|TRBV18
TGTGCCAGCTCACCACCGGGGGCCCCTGAGCAGTTCTTC
CASSPPGAPEQFF
>.|TRBJ2-7|.|TRBV2
TGTGCCAGCACCGAAAGCGACTCCTACGAGCAGTACTTC
CASTESDSYEQYF
>.|TRBJ2-7|.|TRBV4-2
TGTGCCAGCAGCCAAGAGGGCACCTACGAGCAGTACTTC
CASSQEGTYEQYF
>.|TRBJ2-7|once|TRBV6-1
TGTGCCAGCAGTGAAGGCGGGACCTACGAGCAGTACTTC
CASSEGGTYEQYF
>.|TRBJ1-5|.|TRBV5-6
TGTGCCAGCAGTGACGGGTTCAATCAGCCCCAGCATTTT
CASSDGFNQPQHF
>TRBD1|TRBJ1-2|few|TRBV4-1
TGCGCCAGCAGCACCACGACAGGGGACTATGGCTACACCTTC
CASSTTTGDYGYTF
>TRBD2|TRBJ2-2|.|TRBV6-1
TGTGCCAGCAGTGTAGAGACTAGCGGGAGTCTAGCGAACACCGGGGAGCTGTTTTTT
CASSVETSGSLANTGELFF
>.|TRBJ2-5|.|TRBV7-9
TGTGCCAGCAGCTTAGTGCCCAGGGCAGAGACCCAGTACTTC
CASSLVPRAETQYF
>TRBD1|TRBJ2-5|.|TRBV5-1
TGCGCCAGCAAACAGGGGGGCGAAGAGACCCAGTACTTC
CASKQGGEETQYF
>.|TRBJ2-5|.|TRBV2
TGTGCCAGCGAACCAGAAGAGACCCAGTACTTC
CASEPEETQYF
>.|TRBJ1-5|.|TRBV19
TGTGCCAGTAGTACCGGACAGATTTATCAGCCCCAGCATTTT
CASSTGQIYQPQHF
>TRBD1|TRBJ1-5|.|TRBV19
TGTGCCAGTAGTATTCAGGGACAGGGGTCCGGCAATCAGCCCCAGCATTTT
CASSIQGQGSGNQPQHF
>.|TRBJ1-4|.|TRBV7-9
TGTGCCAGCAGCATACAGGGCGTATATGAAAAACTGTTTTTT
CASSIQGVYEKLFF
>.|TRBJ2-1|.|TRBV7-3
TGTGCCAGCAGCTTATTGGGCGAACCAAGGAATGAGCAGTTCTTC
CASSLLGEPRNEQFF
>TRBD1|TRBJ1-2|few|TRBV29-1
TGCAGCGTGGGACAGGGATATGGCTACACCTTC
CSVGQGYGYTF
>TRBD1|TRBJ2-2|.|TRBV19
TGTGCCAGTAGGGGGACAGGGTCGAACACCGGGGAGCTGTTTTTT
CASRGTGSNTGELFF
>TRBD2|TRBJ2-3|.|TRBV28
TGTGCCAGCAGTGTTAGGGCGGGGGGGAGTCCATATACGCAGTATTTT
CASSVRAGGSPYTQYF
>TRBD1|TRBJ2-5|once|TRBV2
TGTGCCAGCAGCGAAGGGGGCCTAGAGACCCAGTACTTC
CASSEGGLETQYF
>TRBD1|TRBJ1-4|.|TRBV4-1
TGCGCCAGCAGCCAAATCCGGGACAGGGGACAGAATGAAAAACTGTTTTTT
CASSQIRDRGQNEKLFF
>TRBD2|TRBJ2-7|.|TRBV5-4
TGTGCCAGCAGCTTGACTAGCGGAGGACCCTACGAGCAGTACTTC
CASSLTSGGPYEQYF
>TRBD1|TRBJ2-4|.|TRBV13
TGTGCCAGTATGGGGACAGGGGGATTTCAGTACTTC
CASMGTGGFQYF
>.|TRBJ1-2|.|TRBV10-3
TGTGCCATCAGTGGGGGAGACTTCTATGGCTACACCTTC
CAISGGDFYGYTF
>.|TRBJ1-2|few|TRBV11-2
TGTGCCAGCAGCGGGGAGCAGTACGACTATGGCTACACCTTC
CASSGEQYDYGYTF
>TRBD1|TRBJ2-3|.|TRBV6-4
TGTGCCAGCAGTGTCGGCCGGGACAGGGGTTCAGATACGCAGTATTTT
CASSVGRDRGSDTQYF
>TRBD1|TRBJ1-1|.|TRBV7-2
TGTGCCAGCAGCTTTTTCGGACGACAGGGCCGAATCAACACTGAAGCTTTCTTT
CASSFFGRQGRINTEAFF
>TRBD1|TRBJ1-5|.|TRBV19
TGTGCCAGTTCCCAGGGGGATTATAGCAATCAGCCCCAGCATTTT
CASSQGDYSNQPQHF
>TRBD1|TRBJ1-2|.|TRBV28
TGTGCCAGCAGTCGGGACAGTCCGAAGTATGGCTACACCTTC
CASSRDSPKYGYTF
>.|TRBJ1-1|.|TRBV28
TGTGCCAGCAGTTTAGGGGGCTCTGACACTGAAGCTTTCTTT
CASSLGGSDTEAFF
>.|TRBJ1-2|.|TRBV16
TGTGCCAGCAGCTTCCGGGACAACGAGGGCTACACCTTC
CASSFRDNEGYTF
>.|TRBJ1-5|.|TRBV2
TGTGCCAGCAATGTCCAGAAAGTGGAGCCCCAGCATTTT
CASNVQKVEPQHF
>TRBD2|TRBJ2-1|.|TRBV7-2
TGTGCCAGCAGCCGGGGCCTAGCGGGGGACAATGAGCAGTTCTTC
CASSRGLAGDNEQFF
>TRBD2|TRBJ2-2|.|TRBV4-2
TGTGCCAGCAGACCGGGACTAAACACCGGGGAGCTGTTTTTT
CASRPGLNTGELFF
>.|TRBJ1-2|.|TRBV6-5
TGTGCCAGCAGTTACACAGGACAGTATGGCTACACCTTC
CASSYTGQYGYTF
>TRBD1|TRBJ1-5|once|TRBV27
TGTGCCAGCAGTTCAGGGGGCTACAATCAGCCCCAGCATTTT
CASSSGGYNQPQHF
>.|TRBJ2-7|.|TRBV28
TGTGCCAGCAGTTTAATACTATACGAGCAGTACTTC
CASSLILYEQYF
>.|TRBJ1-5|.|TRBV9
TGTGCCAGCAGCGCCTCGTGGGGCGGCAATCAGCCCCAGCATTTT
CASSASWGGNQPQHF
>TRBD1|TRBJ1-2|.|TRBV2
TGTGCCAGCAGTGAGGACAGGGCGTACTATGGCTACACCTTC
CASSEDRAYYGYTF
>.|TRBJ2-5|.|TRBV5-6
TGTGCCAGCAGCTTGTTGGAGTCCCAAGAGACCCAGTACTTC
CASSLLESQETQYF
>.|TRBJ1-1|few|TRBV19
TGTGCCAGTAGTATCTTTGGCAGGCCGAACACTGAAGCTTTCTTT
CASSIFGRPNTEAFF
>.|TRBJ1-2|.|TRBV27
TGTGCCAGCAGTTTTGCGGGGGGCACTAACTATGGCTACACCTTC
CASSFAGGTNYGYTF
>.|TRBJ2-1|.|TRBV19
TGTGCCAGTAGTATATTAGCGGAGTCCTACAATGAGCAGTTCTTC
CASSILAESYNEQFF
>.|TRBJ2-2|.|TRBV15
TGTGCCACCAGCAGAGATGAGGTACTTTCGAACACCGGGGAGCTGTTTTTT
CATSRDEVLSNTGELFF
>TRBD1|TRBJ2-7|.|TRBV5-6
TGTGCCAGCAGCCAAATGGCCGGACAGGGGACCTCCTACGAGCAGTACTTC
CASSQMAGQGTSYEQYF
>TRBD2|TRBJ2-5|.|TRBV2
TGTGCCAGCCCGGGACTAGCGACTCTTGAGACCCAGTACTTC
CASPGLATLETQYF
>.|TRBJ2-7|.|TRBV11-2
TGTGCCAGCAGCTTAGGACTTCTCCTAGCCTTCGAGCAGTACTTC
CASSLGLLLAFEQYF
>.|TRBJ1-5|.|TRBV7-6
TGTGCCAGCAGCCCCCGGACTAATCAGCCCCAGCATTTT
CASSPRTNQPQHF
>.|TRBJ2-3|.|TRBV7-2
TGTGCCAGCAGTCTGGAGGGCAGGGCACGAGATACGCAGTATTTT
CASSLEGRARDTQYF